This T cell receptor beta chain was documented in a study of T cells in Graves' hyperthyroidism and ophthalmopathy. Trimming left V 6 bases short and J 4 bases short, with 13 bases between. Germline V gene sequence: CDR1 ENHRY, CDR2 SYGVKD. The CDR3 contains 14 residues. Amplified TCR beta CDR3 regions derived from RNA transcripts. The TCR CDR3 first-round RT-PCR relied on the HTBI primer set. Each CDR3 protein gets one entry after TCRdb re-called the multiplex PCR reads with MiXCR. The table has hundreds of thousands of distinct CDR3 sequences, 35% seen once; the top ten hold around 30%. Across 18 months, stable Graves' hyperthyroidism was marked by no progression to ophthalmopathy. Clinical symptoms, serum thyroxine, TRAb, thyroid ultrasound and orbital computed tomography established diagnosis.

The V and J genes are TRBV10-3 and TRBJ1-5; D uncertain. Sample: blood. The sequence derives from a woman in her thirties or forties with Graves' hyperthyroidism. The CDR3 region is CAIRSDYRNQPQHF. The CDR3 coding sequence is TGTGCCATCAGGAGTGATTACCGGAATCAGCCCCAGCATTTT.